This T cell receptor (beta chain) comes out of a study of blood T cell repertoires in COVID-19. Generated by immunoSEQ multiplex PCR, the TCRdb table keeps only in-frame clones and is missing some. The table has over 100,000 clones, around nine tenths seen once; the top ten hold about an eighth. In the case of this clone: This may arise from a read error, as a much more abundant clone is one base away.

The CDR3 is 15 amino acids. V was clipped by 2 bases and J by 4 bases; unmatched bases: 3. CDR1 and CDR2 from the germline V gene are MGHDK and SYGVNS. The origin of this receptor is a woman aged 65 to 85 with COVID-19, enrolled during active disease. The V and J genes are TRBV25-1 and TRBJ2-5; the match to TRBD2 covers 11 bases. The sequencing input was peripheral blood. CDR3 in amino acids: CASSELAGGPETQYF. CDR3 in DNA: TGTGCCAGCAGTGAACTAGCGGGGGGCCCAGAGACCCAGTACTTC.